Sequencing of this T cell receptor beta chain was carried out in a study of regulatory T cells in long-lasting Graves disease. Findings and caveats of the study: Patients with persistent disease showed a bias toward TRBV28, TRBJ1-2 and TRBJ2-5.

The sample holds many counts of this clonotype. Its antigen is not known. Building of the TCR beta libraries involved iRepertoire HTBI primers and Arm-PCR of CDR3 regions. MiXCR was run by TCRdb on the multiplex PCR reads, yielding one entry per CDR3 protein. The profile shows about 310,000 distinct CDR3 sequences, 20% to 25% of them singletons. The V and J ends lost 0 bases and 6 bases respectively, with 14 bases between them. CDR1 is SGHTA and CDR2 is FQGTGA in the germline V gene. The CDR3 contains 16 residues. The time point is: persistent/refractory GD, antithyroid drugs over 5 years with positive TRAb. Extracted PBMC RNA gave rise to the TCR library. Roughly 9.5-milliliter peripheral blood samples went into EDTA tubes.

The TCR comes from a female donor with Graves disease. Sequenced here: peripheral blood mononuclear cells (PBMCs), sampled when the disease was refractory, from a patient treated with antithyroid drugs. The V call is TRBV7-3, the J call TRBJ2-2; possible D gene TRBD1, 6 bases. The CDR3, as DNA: TGTGCCAGCAGCTTAACCGGGACAACTTCACCCGGGGAGCTGTTTTTT. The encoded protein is CASSLTGTTSPGELFF. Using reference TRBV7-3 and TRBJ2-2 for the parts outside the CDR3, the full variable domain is GAGVSQTPSNKVTEKGKYVELRCDPISGHTALYWYRQSLGQGPEFLIYFQGTGAADDSGLPNDRFFAVRPEGSVSTLKIQRTERGDSAVYLCASSLTGTTSPGELFFGEGSRLTVL.